Sequencing of this T cell receptor beta chain was carried out in a study of T cells in Graves' hyperthyroidism and ophthalmopathy (dated by TCRdb to about 2019). Regarding the research as a whole: Peripheral blood samples were taken at the time of initial diagnosis, prior to any treatment. A discovery cohort of about 100 patients, about 44 with Graves' ophthalmopathy and under 60 with stable Graves' hyperthyroidism, was used to find distinguishing TCR V-J signatures. Prospective prediction of ophthalmopathy was tested in an independent validation cohort consisting of 18 hyperthyroidism patients and more than 15 patients who later progressed to ophthalmopathy. The 100 or so discovery patients were divided at random into training and test sets in a 7:3 ratio. In addition, the study compared T-cell repertoires in thyroid tissue and in blood from several Graves' hyperthyroidism patients. Following sampling, methimazole starting at 30 mg daily was given to hyperthyroidism patients, and high-dose intravenous methylprednisolone was given to ophthalmopathy patients. According to the paper, TCR Vbeta CDR3 sequencing was carried out on 120 to 150 peripheral blood samples, which came from approximately 43 ophthalmopathy, 80 or so hyperthyroidism and about 17 progressor patients. General conclusions and limits of the study: Sample size was not statistically predetermined, and investigators were not blinded to group allocation. A model built on a 13 V-J signature distinguished ophthalmopathy from stable hyperthyroidism, reaching around 87% sensitivity and about 81% specificity in cross-validation and 80%/75% in testing. Most expanded thyroid clonotypes (frequency above 0.001) were also found in blood, which suggests that blood repertoires may mirror thyroid immune responses. In validation, progression to ophthalmopathy was predicted by the model with 70.59% sensitivity and 72% to 80% specificity, a median of around 6.5 months before onset.

Ophthalmopathy patients had moderately to severely active disease, with a Clinical Activity Score of 3 or more, a NOSPECS grade of 4 or more, and a disease duration of less than 3 months. Patients with uncontrolled infections, other autoimmune diseases, pregnancy or lactation were excluded. Diagnoses were based on clinical symptoms, serum thyroxine and TRAb, thyroid ultrasound and orbital computed tomography. Ficoll-Paque density gradient centrifugation was used to isolate PBMCs from around 10 ml of fresh peripheral blood. Total RNA was extracted using Trizol reagent, and RNA quality was assessed on an Agilent 2100 Bioanalyzer. The TCR beta CDR3 regions were amplified from RNA transcripts. A first-round RT-PCR of the TCR CDR3 used the HTBI primer set with the Qiagen OneStep RT-PCR kit. A second multiplex PCR round built the libraries, followed by size selection and purification. Paired-end sequencing of the libraries was performed with 100 bp reads on an Illumina HiSeq2000. The paper's processing steps were these. SOAPnuke was used to process the raw data, throwing out any read that contained adapters or uncalled bases, had a mean Phred below 15, or lacked an exact constant-primer or identifier match. COPE v1.2.5 was used to merge the high-quality paired reads, and each unique nucleotide sequence was defined as a clonotype. MiTCR v1.1 was used to align clonotypes to the IMGT TRBV, TRBD and TRBJ reference segments. Only V-J combinations with frequency above 0.0001, covering about 99% of repertoires, were analysed. A TCS score was defined as the ratio between F50 (clonal expansion) and ExV (chaos), using BLOSUM62-based TCRdist between CDR3 peptides within each V-J. Welch's t-statistics and random forest reduced 500 to 550 V-J features to 13, which were used in a naive Bayes classifier (R e1071). The raw public reads went through TCRdb reprocessing: fastp at Q25, MiXCR clone calling, in-frame beta chains kept. Every entry covers one CDR3 protein and lists the most common genes and DNA from its rows. It is TCRdb's table, rather than the study itself, that gives the V and J calls and clone size. Here the sample has 300,000 to 450,000 distinct CDR3 sequences; about 18% occur a single time. The ten biggest clones cover around 40% of the sample.

This clonotype was observed at least ten times. The target of this receptor is not known. No base quality values were provided; no much bigger clone lies one nucleotide off. Measured from the cysteine to the phenylalanine, the CDR3 is 15 residues long. The read is trimmed to its CDR3 DNA, 45 bases read in frame from base 1. Unmatched junction bases come to 12, with V trimmed by 2 bases and J by 10 bases. According to the germline V gene, CDR1 reads SGHDT and CDR2 reads YYEEEE. The V and J genes are TRBV5-6 and TRBJ2-1; TRBD1 agrees with 7 junctional bases. Sequenced input: blood. This TCR was recovered from a man younger than 35 with Graves' ophthalmopathy. The sequenced DNA: TGTGCCAGCAGCTTAGTAGGGGGCGATATGATCGAGCAGTTCTTC. Translated, it reads CASSLVGGDMIEQFF.